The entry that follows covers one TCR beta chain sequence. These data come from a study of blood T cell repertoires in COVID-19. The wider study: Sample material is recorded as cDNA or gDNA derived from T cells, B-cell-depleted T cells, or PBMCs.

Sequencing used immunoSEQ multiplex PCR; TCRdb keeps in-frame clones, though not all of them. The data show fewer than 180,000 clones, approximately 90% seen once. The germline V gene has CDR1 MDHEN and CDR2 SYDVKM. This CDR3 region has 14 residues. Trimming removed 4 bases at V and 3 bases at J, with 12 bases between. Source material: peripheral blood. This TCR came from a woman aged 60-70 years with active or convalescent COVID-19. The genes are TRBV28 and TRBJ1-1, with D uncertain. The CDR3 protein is CASSYYRADTEAFF. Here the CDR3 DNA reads TGTGCCAGCAGTTACTACCGAGCCGACACTGAAGCTTTCTTT.